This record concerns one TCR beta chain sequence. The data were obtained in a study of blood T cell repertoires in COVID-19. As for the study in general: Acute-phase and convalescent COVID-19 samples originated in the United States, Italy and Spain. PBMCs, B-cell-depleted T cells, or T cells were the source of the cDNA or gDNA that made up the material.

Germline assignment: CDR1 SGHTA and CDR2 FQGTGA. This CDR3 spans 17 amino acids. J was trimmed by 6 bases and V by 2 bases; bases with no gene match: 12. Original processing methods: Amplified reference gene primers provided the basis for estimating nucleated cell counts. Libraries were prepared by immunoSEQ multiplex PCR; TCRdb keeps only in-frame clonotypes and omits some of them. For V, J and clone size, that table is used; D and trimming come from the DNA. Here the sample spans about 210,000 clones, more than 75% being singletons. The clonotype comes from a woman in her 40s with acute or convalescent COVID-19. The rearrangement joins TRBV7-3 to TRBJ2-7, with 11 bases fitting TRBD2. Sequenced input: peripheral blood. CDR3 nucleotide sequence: TGTGCCAGCAGCTTATATGGTGGGGGGACTAGCGGTTTCGAGCAGTACTTC. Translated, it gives CASSLYGGGTSGFEQYF.